The clone carrying this T cell receptor (beta chain) was found a few times. Its antigen remains unidentified. The record originates from a study of liver allograft versus peripheral blood T cells. Across the whole study: Intrahepatic T cell receptor repertoires from transplanted livers were compared against repertoires in recipients' peripheral blood.

Whole-study findings and limits: Inside liver allografts, T cell receptor repertoires reportedly diverged from the repertoires found in peripheral blood.

This CDR3 is built from 14 residues. From germline, CDR1 is SGHKS and CDR2 YYEKEE (reference sequence). Trimming removed 5 bases at V and 4 bases at J, with 15 bases between. One entry per CDR3 protein results from TCRdb running MiXCR on the reads. The sample lists 7,000 to 10,000 distinct CDR3 sequences, over 20% seen once, with around 5% in the top ten. This TCR came from a human patient who had a liver transplant. Some T cells may be supplied by the graft donor. V and J are TRBV5-5 and TRBJ1-1; D is uncertain. CDR3 sequence reads: CASSSLWDVTEAFF. CDR3 nucleotide sequence: TGTGCCAGCAGTTCGCTATGGGATGTCACTGAAGCTTTCTTT.